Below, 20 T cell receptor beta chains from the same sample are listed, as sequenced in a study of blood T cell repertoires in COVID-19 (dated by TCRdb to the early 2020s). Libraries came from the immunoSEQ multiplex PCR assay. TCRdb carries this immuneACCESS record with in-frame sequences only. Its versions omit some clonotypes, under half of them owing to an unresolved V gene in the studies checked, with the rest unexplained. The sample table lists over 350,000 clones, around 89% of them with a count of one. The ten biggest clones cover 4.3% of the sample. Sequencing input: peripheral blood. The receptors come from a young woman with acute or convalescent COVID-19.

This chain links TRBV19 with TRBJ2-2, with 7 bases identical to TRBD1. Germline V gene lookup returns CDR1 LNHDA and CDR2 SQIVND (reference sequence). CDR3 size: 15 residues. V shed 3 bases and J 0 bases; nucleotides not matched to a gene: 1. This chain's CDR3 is CASSIGTANTGELFF. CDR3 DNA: TGTGCCAGTAGTATCGGGACAGCGAACACCGGGGAGCTGTTTTTT.

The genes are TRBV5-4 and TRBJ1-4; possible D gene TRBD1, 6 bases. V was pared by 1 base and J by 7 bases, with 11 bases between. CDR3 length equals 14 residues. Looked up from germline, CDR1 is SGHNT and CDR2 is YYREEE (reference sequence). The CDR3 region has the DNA TGTGCCAGCAGCTTGAACAGGGATGGTGAAAAACTGTTTTTT. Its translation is CASSLNRDGEKLFF.

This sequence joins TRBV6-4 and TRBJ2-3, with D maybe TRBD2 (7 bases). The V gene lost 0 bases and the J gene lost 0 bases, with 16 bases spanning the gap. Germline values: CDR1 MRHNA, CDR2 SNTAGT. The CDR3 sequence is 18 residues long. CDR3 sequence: CASSDSGWGGASTDTQYF. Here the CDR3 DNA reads TGTGCCAGCAGTGACTCCGGATGGGGGGGGGCCAGCACAGATACGCAGTATTTT.

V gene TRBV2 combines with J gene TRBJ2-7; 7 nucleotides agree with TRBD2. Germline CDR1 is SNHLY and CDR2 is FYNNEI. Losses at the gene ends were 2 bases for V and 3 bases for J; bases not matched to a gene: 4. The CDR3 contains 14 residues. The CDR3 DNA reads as TGTGCCAGCAGTGAACGCGGGGGAATCTACGAGCAGTACTTC. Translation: CASSERGGIYEQYF.

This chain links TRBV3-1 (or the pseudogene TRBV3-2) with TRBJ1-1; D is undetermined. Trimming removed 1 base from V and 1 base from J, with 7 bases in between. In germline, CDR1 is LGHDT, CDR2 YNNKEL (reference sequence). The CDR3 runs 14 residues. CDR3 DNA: TGTGCCAGCAGCCAAGTAGCGTGGAACACTGAAGCTTTCTTT. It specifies CASSQVAWNTEAFF.

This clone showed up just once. CDR3 amino acids: CASLDSPYEQYF. The CDR3 region has the DNA TGCGCCAGCCTTGACAGCCCTTACGAGCAGTACTTC. The J gene is TRBJ2-7, the V gene TRBV10-2; the D gene is possibly TRBD1 (5 bases). The germline V gene has CDR1 WSHSY and CDR2 SAAADI. Between the trimmed V and J ends, which lost 8 bases and 4 bases, there was a span of 12 bases. The CDR3 covers 12 residues.

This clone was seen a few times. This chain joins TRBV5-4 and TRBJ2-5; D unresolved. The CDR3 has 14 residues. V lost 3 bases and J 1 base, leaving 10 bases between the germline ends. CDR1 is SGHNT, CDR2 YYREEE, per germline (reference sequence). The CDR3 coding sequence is TGTGCCAGCAGCTCTCTACGCGGCCAAGAGACCCAGTACTTC. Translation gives CASSSLRGQETQYF.

The DNA of the CDR3 is TGTGCCAGCAGCCAATGGACAGTAGCTTTCTATGGCTACACCTTC. Translated: CASSQWTVAFYGYTF. The V gene is TRBV16, the J gene TRBJ1-2, with a weak D call TRBD1 (6 bases). The germline V gene encodes CDR1 KGHSY and CDR2 FQNENV. This CDR3 has 15 amino acids. V was cut by 1 base and J by 4 bases, with 13 bases left in between.

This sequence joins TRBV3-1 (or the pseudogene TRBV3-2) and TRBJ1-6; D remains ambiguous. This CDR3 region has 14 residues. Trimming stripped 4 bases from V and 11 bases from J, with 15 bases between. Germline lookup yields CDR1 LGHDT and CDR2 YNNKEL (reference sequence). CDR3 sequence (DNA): TGTGCCAGCAGCCCCCGCGCGGGGAGGACACCCCTCCACTTT. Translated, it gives CASSPRAGRTPLHF.

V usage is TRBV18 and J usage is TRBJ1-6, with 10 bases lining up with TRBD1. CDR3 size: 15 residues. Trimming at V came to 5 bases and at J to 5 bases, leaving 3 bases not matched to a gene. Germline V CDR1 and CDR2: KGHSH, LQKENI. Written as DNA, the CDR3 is TGTGCCAGCTCAAGACAGGGGGCCAATAATTCACCCCTCCACTTT. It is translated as CASSRQGANNSPLHF.

CDR3 sequence (DNA): TGTGCCAGCAGTGAGGTCGGCAGGGGGCTCTCTGAAGCTTTCTTT. Protein: CASSEVGRGLSEAFF. The V call is TRBV2, the J call TRBJ1-1; 8 bases match TRBD1. V trimming: 3 bases; J trimming: 6 bases; junction bases outside the gene matches: 9. The CDR3 is 15 residues long. Per germline, CDR1 SNHLY and CDR2 FYNNEI.

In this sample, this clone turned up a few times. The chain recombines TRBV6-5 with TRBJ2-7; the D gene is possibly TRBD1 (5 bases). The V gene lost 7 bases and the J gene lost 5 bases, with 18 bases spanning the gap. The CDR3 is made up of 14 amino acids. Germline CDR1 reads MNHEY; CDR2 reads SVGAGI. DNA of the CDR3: TGTGCCAGCACCGAGATGGGCAGGGCGCACGAGCAGTACTTC. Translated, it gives CASTEMGRAHEQYF.

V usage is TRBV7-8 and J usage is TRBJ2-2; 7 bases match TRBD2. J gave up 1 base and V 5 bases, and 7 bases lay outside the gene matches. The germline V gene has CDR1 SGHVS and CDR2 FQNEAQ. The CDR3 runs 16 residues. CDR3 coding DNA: TGTGCCAGCAGCCTGAGCATAGCGGGGAACACCGGGGAGCTGTTTTTT. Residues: CASSLSIAGNTGELFF. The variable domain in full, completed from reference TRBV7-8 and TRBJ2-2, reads GAGVSQSPRYKVAKRGQDVALRCDPISGHVSLFWYQQALGQGPEFLTYFQNEAQLDKSGLPSDRFFAERPEGSVSTLKIQRTQQEDSAVYLCASSLSIAGNTGELFFGEGSRLTVL.

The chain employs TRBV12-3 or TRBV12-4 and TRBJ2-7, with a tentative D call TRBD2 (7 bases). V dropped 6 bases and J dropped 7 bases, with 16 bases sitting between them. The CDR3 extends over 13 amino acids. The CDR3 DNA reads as TGTGCCAGCAGCTCCCGGGGGGCCGGTGAGCAGTACTTC. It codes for CASSSRGAGEQYF.

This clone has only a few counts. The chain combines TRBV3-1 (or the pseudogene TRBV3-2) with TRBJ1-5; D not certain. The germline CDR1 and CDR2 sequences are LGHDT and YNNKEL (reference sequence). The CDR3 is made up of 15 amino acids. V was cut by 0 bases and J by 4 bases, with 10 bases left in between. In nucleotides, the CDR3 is TGTGCCAGCAGCCAAGATCTTCCGGGGAATCAGCCCCAGCATTTT. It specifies CASSQDLPGNQPQHF.

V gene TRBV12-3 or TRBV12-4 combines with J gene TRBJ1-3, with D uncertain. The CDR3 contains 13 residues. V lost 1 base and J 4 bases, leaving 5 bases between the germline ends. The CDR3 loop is CASSLGLGNTIYF. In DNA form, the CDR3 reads TGTGCCAGCAGTTTAGGTCTCGGAAACACCATATATTTT.

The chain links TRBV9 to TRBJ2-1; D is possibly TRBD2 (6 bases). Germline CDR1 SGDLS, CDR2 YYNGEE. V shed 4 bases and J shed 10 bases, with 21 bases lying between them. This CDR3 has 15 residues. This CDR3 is CASSPTTSVVNEQFF. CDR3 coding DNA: TGTGCCAGCAGCCCTACGACTAGTGTCGTGAACGAGCAGTTCTTC.

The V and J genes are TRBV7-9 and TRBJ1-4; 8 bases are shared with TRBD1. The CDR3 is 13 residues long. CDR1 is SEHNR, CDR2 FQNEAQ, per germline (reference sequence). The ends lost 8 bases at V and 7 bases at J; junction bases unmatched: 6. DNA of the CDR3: TGTGCCAGCGCCAGGGGGCTCGGTGAAAAACTGTTTTTT. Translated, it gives CASARGLGEKLFF.

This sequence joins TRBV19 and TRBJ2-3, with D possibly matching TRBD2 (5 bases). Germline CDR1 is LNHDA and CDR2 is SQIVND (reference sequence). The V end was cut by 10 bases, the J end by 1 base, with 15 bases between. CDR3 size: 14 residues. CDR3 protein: CATSEGWGTDTQYF. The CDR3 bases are TGTGCCACTTCCGAGGGTTGGGGCACAGATACGCAGTATTTT.

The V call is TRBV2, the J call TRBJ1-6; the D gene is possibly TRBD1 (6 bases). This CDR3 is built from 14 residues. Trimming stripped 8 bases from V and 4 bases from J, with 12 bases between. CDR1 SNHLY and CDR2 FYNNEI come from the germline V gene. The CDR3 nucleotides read TGTGCCAGCCTCGGGACAAGTTATAATTCACCCCTCCACTTT. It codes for CASLGTSYNSPLHF. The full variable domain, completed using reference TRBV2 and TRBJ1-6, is EPEVTQTPSHQVTQMGQEVILRCVPISNHLYFYWYRQILGQKVEFLVSFYNNEISEKSEIFDDQFSVERPDGSNFTLKIRSTKLEDSAMYFCASLGTSYNSPLHFGNGTRLTVT.